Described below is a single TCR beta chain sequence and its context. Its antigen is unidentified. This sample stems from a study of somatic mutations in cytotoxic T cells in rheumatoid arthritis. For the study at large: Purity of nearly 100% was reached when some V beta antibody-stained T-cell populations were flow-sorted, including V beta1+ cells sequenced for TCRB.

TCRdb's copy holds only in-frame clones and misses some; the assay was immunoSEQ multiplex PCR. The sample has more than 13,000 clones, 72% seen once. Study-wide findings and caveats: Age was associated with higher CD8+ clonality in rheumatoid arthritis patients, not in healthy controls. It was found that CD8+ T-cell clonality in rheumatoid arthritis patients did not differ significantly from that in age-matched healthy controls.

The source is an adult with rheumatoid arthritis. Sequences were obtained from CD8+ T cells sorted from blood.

The CDR3 nucleotides read TGCAGCGTTGAAGGGGCGGAGGACAGGGATTACAATGAGCAGTTCTTC. Translated, it gives CSVEGAEDRDYNEQFF. This chain links TRBV29-1 with TRBJ2-1; 8 nucleotides line up with TRBD1. The germline gives CDR1 SQVTM, CDR2 ANQGSEA. Unmatched junction bases numbered 9, after V lost 1 base and J lost 4 bases. The CDR3 length is 16 residues.